Sequencing of this TCR beta chain was carried out in a study of T-cell memory formation after mild COVID-19. Study conclusions and caveats: The pre-infection memory compartment contained some responding clones, suggesting cross-reactive memory joined. What remained unconfirmed was the SARS-CoV-2 specificity of second-wave clones peaking on day 37.

On this clonotype: The antigen remains undetermined.

Employing constant-segment primers, 5'RACE generated TCR alpha and TCR beta cDNA libraries bearing sample barcodes and UMIs. TCRdb itself ran the 5' RACE reads through MiXCR, one entry per CDR3 protein. Of approximately 450,000 distinct CDR3 sequences detected, about 20% appear once; the ten largest clones hold roughly an eighth. The receptor was isolated from an adult woman who had mild COVID-19 (a few samples of this study predate the infection). Cell type and time point are not known. Sequences were obtained from PBMCs or a T cell subset sorted from them (not recorded which).

CDR3 region: CASRRQGYQETQYF. CDR3 in DNA: TGTGCCAGCAGACGGCAGGGGTACCAAGAGACCCAGTACTTC. The chain links TRBV6-2 or TRBV6-3 to TRBJ2-5; possible D gene TRBD1, 6 bases. Germline V gene lookup returns CDR1 MNHEY and CDR2 SVGEGT. V lost 6 bases and J 0 bases, leaving 11 bases between the germline ends. The CDR3 is 14 residues long.